This is a list of T cell receptor beta chains from one sample in a study of T cells in Graves' hyperthyroidism and ophthalmopathy. One entry per CDR3 protein, called by TCRdb with MiXCR from the multiplex PCR reads. The sample records about 560,000 distinct CDR3 sequences, 14% being singletons. The material sequenced was blood. These receptor sequences come from a middle-aged woman with Graves' hyperthyroidism. Each CDR3 is given with its conserved first and last residue. The D gene is left open where the match is weak. Rows may omit the clone size; those that give it use once, few, many or a size class.

size	V	D	J	length	DNA	CDR3
-	TRBV2	-	TRBJ2-3	12	TGTGCCAGCAGTGACCGAACAGATACGCAGTATTTT	CASSDRTDTQYF
many	TRBV6-1	-	TRBJ2-3	14	TGTGCCAGCAGTGGGCTAGGTGGCACAGATACGCAGTATTTT	CASSGLGGTDTQYF
few	TRBV12-3/TRBV12-4	-	TRBJ1-2	13	TGTGCCAGCAGCGACGGTGGGGCCTATGGCTACACCTTC	CASSDGGAYGYTF
few	TRBV6-1	-	TRBJ2-1	17	TGTGCCAGCACCACACCTCAAAGTGCGAGCTCCTACAATGAGCAGTTCTTC	CASTTPQSASSYNEQFF
-	TRBV18	-	TRBJ1-5	15	TGTGCCAGCTCACCATCTATGGGTAGCAATCAGCCCCAGCATTTT	CASSPSMGSNQPQHF
many	TRBV18	TRBD1	TRBJ2-7	16	TGTGCCAGCTCACCACTTGGTGGGACAGGGACGTACGAGCAGTACTTC	CASSPLGGTGTYEQYF
many	TRBV11-2	TRBD2	TRBJ2-1	15	TGTGCCAGCAGCTTATCAGCGGGATTCTACAATGAGCAGTTCTTC	CASSLSAGFYNEQFF
-	TRBV7-3	-	TRBJ1-1	13	TGTGCCAGCGGCGCAGTGGGGAACACTGAAGCTTTCTTT	CASGAVGNTEAFF
many	TRBV28	TRBD2	TRBJ2-1	18	TGTGCCAGCAGGGGGGGGACTAGCGGGAGCGGGGGTTACAATGAGCAGTTCTTC	CASRGGTSGSGGYNEQFF
many	TRBV20-1	TRBD2	TRBJ2-7	16	TGCAGTGCTAGAGGGCCGGCGGGACTAGCGGGAGGCGAGCAGTACTTC	CSARGPAGLAGGEQYF
-	TRBV25-1	TRBD1	TRBJ2-5	15	TGTGCCAGCAGTGCTTACAGGGGGCGCGTGGAGACCCAGTACTTC	CASSAYRGRVETQYF
many	TRBV20-1	-	TRBJ1-5	13	TGCAGTGCTAGGGGGACTGACAATCAGCCCCAGCATTTT	CSARGTDNQPQHF
-	TRBV6-1	-	TRBJ2-1	12	TGTGCCAGCAGTGGGGACTTGGGGGTTCTGTTCTTC	CASSGDLGVLFF
few	TRBV10-3	TRBD2	TRBJ2-2	20	TGTGCCATCAGTGAGGCCGGACTAGCGGGAGGGCCTCTAAGCACCGGGGAGCTGTTTTTT	CAISEAGLAGGPLSTGELFF
few	TRBV5-1	TRBD2	TRBJ2-5	17	TGCGCCAGCAGCTTGGTAGGGACTAGCGGGGGCAGAGAGACCCAGTACTTC	CASSLVGTSGGRETQYF
many	TRBV20-1	-	TRBJ1-2	15	TGCAGTGCTAGAGATCCCCGCTCCCCTAACTATGGCTACACCTTC	CSARDPRSPNYGYTF
many	TRBV2	-	TRBJ2-1	14	TGTGCCAGCAGTGCTACCATATCCTACAATGAGCAGTTCTTC	CASSATISYNEQFF
many	TRBV7-3	TRBD2	TRBJ2-2	15	TGTGCCAGCAGTGAGGTTCTAGCGGGAGGCGGGGAGCTGTTTTTT	CASSEVLAGGGELFF
few	TRBV13	-	TRBJ2-2	15	TGTGCCAGCAGCTTGGTCTACGCGAACACCGGGGAGCTGTTTTTT	CASSLVYANTGELFF
many	TRBV12-3/TRBV12-4	TRBD1	TRBJ2-2	24	TGTGCCAGCAGTTTTTATTTAAGGCCGGGGGACCGGGACAGGTTTCAACTGGGCACCGGGGAGCTGTTTTTT	CASSFYLRPGDRDRFQLGTGELFF
many	TRBV20-1	TRBD2	TRBJ2-5	15	TGCAGTGCTAGAGATTACGGGGGGGGGTCAGAGACCCAGTACTTC	CSARDYGGGSETQYF
many	TRBV3-1	-	TRBJ2-7	15	TGTGCCAGCAGCCAAGGGGGGGCCGTGGGCTACGAGCAGTACTTC	CASSQGGAVGYEQYF
-	TRBV6-1	-	TRBJ1-1	15	TGTGCCAGCCTGAGGAATTTTGGAGGGGAGATTGAAGCTTTCTTT	CASLRNFGGEIEAFF
many	TRBV12-3/TRBV12-4	TRBD1	TRBJ2-2	14	TGTGCCAGCAGTACCGGGACAGGGTTCGGGGAGCTGTTTTTT	CASSTGTGFGELFF
many	TRBV29-1	TRBD1	TRBJ2-3	13	TGCAGCGTCAAACAGGGGAGCACAGATACGCAGTATTTT	CSVKQGSTDTQYF
many	TRBV2	-	TRBJ2-3	11	TGTGCCAGCAGTGACCCGGATACGCAGTATTTT	CASSDPDTQYF
-	TRBV27	-	TRBJ1-5	16	TGTGCCAGCAGTCCAATGGGGTTTACAGGCAGTCAGCCCCAGCATTTT	CASSPMGFTGSQPQHF
many	TRBV11-3	-	TRBJ1-1	15	TGTGCCAGCAGCTTAGGAGGCGACTTGAACACTGAAGCTTTCTTT	CASSLGGDLNTEAFF
many	TRBV20-1	-	TRBJ1-6	14	TGCAGTGCTAGAGGACAACAGGGTAATTCACCCCTCCACTTT	CSARGQQGNSPLHF
many	TRBV18	TRBD2	TRBJ2-3	16	TGTGCCAGCTCATCGGGACTAGCGGGAGTGTCCGATACGCAGTATTTT	CASSSGLAGVSDTQYF
many	TRBV2	TRBD1	TRBJ1-5	17	TGTGCCAGCAGTGATGCGACAGGGACTATTAGCAATCAGCCCCAGCATTTT	CASSDATGTISNQPQHF
many	TRBV30	-	TRBJ2-7	11	TGTGCCTGGGAACAGGGATACGAGCAGTACTTC	CAWEQGYEQYF
-	TRBV19	-	TRBJ2-3	16	TGTGCCAGTAGTACCGCCTCCGGGGGTAGCACAGATACGCAGTATTTT	CASSTASGGSTDTQYF
many	TRBV3-1	-	TRBJ2-1	15	TGTGCCAGCAGCCAACCTAATAGACAGGCCGGTGAGCAGTTCTTC	CASSQPNRQAGEQFF
many	TRBV12-3/TRBV12-4	TRBD2	TRBJ2-1	16	TGTGCCAGCAGGGAAACCGGGACTAGCGGGATGAATGAGCAGTTCTTC	CASRETGTSGMNEQFF
-	TRBV5-8	-	TRBJ2-1	17	TGTGCCAGCAGCTTGGAGTCGGACAGCTTGTCCTACAATGAGCAGTTCTTC	CASSLESDSLSYNEQFF
many	TRBV6-1	TRBD2	TRBJ2-3	16	TGTGCCAGCACCCCGGGATCGGGAGGGCCCAGAGATACGCAGTATTTT	CASTPGSGGPRDTQYF
few	TRBV28	TRBD1	TRBJ2-6	16	TGTGCCACCGGACAGGGTCTTAGCTCTGGGGCCAACGTCCTGACTTTC	CATGQGLSSGANVLTF
-	TRBV14	TRBD2	TRBJ2-1	16	TGTGCCAGCAGCCAACTCTCTAGCGGGCCTTACAATGAGCAGTTCTTC	CASSQLSSGPYNEQFF
many	TRBV29-1	TRBD1	TRBJ1-2	16	TGCAGCGTTGAGTCGGGACAGGGAATTACTCAGGGGGGCTACACCTTC	CSVESGQGITQGGYTF
-	TRBV7-3	-	TRBJ2-1	16	TGTGCCAGCAGCCAAGGTGGGAGTGTACTCTACAATGAGCAGTTCTTC	CASSQGGSVLYNEQFF
-	TRBV19	-	TRBJ2-1	12	TGTGCCAGTAGTGTGGACGGGAATGAGCAGTTCTTC	CASSVDGNEQFF
few	TRBV6-2/TRBV6-3	-	TRBJ1-1	13	TGTGCCAGCAGTTACGGCCGGAGTACTGAAGCTTTCTTT	CASSYGRSTEAFF
many	TRBV3-1	TRBD1	TRBJ1-2	12	TGTGCCAGCAGCGGAACAGGGGGCGGCTACACCTTC	CASSGTGGGYTF
few	TRBV10-3	-	TRBJ1-1	15	TGTGCCACCACACCAGGGGCGCCGGGGAACACTGAAGCTTTCTTT	CATTPGAPGNTEAFF
-	TRBV14	-	TRBJ1-1	13	TGTGCCAGCAGCACTCATACAGGGTATGAAGCTTTCTTT	CASSTHTGYEAFF